Listed here are 5 T cell receptor beta chains from one sample, sequenced in a study of T cell responses to AZD1222 COVID-19 vaccine. Data came from immunoSEQ multiplex PCR; TCRdb stores just in-frame clones and leaves some out. Of about 130,000 clones detected, approximately 91% appear once; the ten largest clones hold more than 1%. The sample consisted of peripheral blood, taken 28 days after the second AZD1222 dose. These receptors all come from an adult who received the AZD1222 COVID-19 vaccine.

V usage is TRBV15 and J usage is TRBJ1-1; no definite D call. This CDR3 has 15 amino acids. Germline V gene sequence: CDR1 LNHNV, CDR2 YYDKDF (reference sequence). V lost 0 bases to trimming and J lost 5 bases, with 13 bases between them. CDR3 region: CATSRESGIGTEAFF. In DNA form, the CDR3 reads TGTGCCACCAGCAGAGAATCGGGGATAGGTACTGAAGCTTTCTTT.

This chain joins TRBV27 and TRBJ1-6; D gene ambiguous. The CDR3 contains 14 residues. Deletions cut 1 base from V and 7 bases from J, with 8 bases between. Germline CDR1 MNHEY, CDR2 SMNVEV (reference sequence). The CDR3 here is CASSLWAGNSPLHF. The CDR3, as DNA: TGTGCCAGCAGTTTATGGGCGGGCAATTCACCCCTCCACTTT.

The CDR3 region is CASSTSGRVAKNIQYF. In DNA form, the CDR3 reads TGTGCCAGTAGTACTAGCGGGAGAGTAGCCAAAAACATTCAGTACTTC. The chain uses TRBV19 and TRBJ2-4, with TRBD2 matching over 10 bases. The CDR3 is 16 amino acids. CDR1 is LNHDA and CDR2 is SQIVND in the germline V gene (reference sequence). After removal of 4 bases from V and 0 bases from J, the junction contained 3 bases not matched to a gene.

The chain joins TRBV10-3 to TRBJ2-1; 9 positions agree with TRBD1. CDR3 length equals 17 residues. V shed 9 bases and J 2 bases; nucleotides not matched to a gene: 14. Germline V lookup: CDR1 ENHRY, CDR2 SYGVKD. CDR3 DNA sequence: TGTGCCATTCAAGAGGACAGGGGACAACTCACCTACAATGAGCAGTTCTTC. Its protein product is CAIQEDRGQLTYNEQFF.

Only a few counts were recorded for this clone. This chain links TRBV5-6 with TRBJ2-3; no clear D gene. The CDR3 has 13 amino acids. V lost 0 bases, J lost 6 bases, and 8 bases lay in between. Germline V lookup: CDR1 SGHDT, CDR2 YYEEEE. The CDR3 sequence: CASSLVTVDTQYF. The CDR3 DNA reads as TGTGCCAGCAGCTTGGTAACAGTGGATACGCAGTATTTT.